Listed below are T cell receptor beta chains from one sample, sequenced in a study of T cell responses to AZD1222 COVID-19 vaccine. TCRdb's table, derived via immunoSEQ multiplex PCR, lists solely in-frame clones and lacks some. Here the sample spans under 95,000 clones, about 92% being singletons. This sample comprised peripheral blood, obtained on day 0 of AZD1222 vaccination. These receptors all come from an adult in good health. The CDR3 runs from the conserved cysteine through the conserved F or W. D genes are given only for firm matches. Some rows mark clone size as missing; the rest say once, few, many or name a class of expanded clone.

J gene,V gene,D gene,clone size,CDR3 DNA,CDR3 protein
TRBJ1-1,TRBV2,TRBD1,-,TGTGCCAGCAGTGGAGGGGGCGTATACACTGAAGCTTTCTTT,CASSGGGVYTEAFF
TRBJ2-2,TRBV19,TRBD2,once,TGTGCCAGTACCATTCTGGGCGGGGGCACCGGGGAGCTGTTTTTT,CASTILGGGTGELFF
TRBJ2-7,TRBV5-1,TRBD1,-,TGCGCCAGCAGCCCCGGCCGGGACAGGGGCTCCGAGCAGTACTTC,CASSPGRDRGSEQYF
TRBJ1-5,TRBV28,-,-,TGTGCCACCCAGGGAATTACGAGCAATCAGCCCCAGCATTTT,CATQGITSNQPQHF
TRBJ1-5,TRBV27,-,-,TGTGCCAGCAGTTTACAGTGGGCTCAGCCCCAGCATTTT,CASSLQWAQPQHF
TRBJ1-2,TRBV6-2/TRBV6-3,-,-,TGTGCCAGCAGTTACCACCAGGCGAACAACTATGGCTACACCTTC,CASSYHQANNYGYTF
TRBJ2-1,TRBV7-7,TRBD1,-,TGTGCTAGCAGCCAGACCACAGGGGACGGCAATGAGCAGTTCTTC,CASSQTTGDGNEQFF
TRBJ1-3,TRBV28,TRBD1,-,TGTGCCAGCATCCGGGACAGGGATGAATACTCTGGAAACACCATATATTTT,CASIRDRDEYSGNTIYF
TRBJ2-3,TRBV24-1,TRBD2,-,TGTGCCACCAGTGAGGCCGGGACTAGCGGGAGTTATACGCAGTATTTT,CATSEAGTSGSYTQYF
TRBJ1-5,TRBV6-5,-,-,TGTGCCAGCACGGGGGGTATCAATCAGCCCCAGCATTTT,CASTGGINQPQHF
TRBJ2-2,TRBV7-6,-,-,TGTGCCAGCAGATTAGCGGTAACGAACACCGGGGAGCTGTTTTTT,CASRLAVTNTGELFF
TRBJ2-7,TRBV24-1,TRBD2,once,TGTGCCACCAGCGTAGGGCGGGAGTCCGACGAGCAGTACTTC,CATSVGRESDEQYF
TRBJ1-4,TRBV7-2,-,-,TGTGCCAGCAGCTTCAGGGCCGAAAAACTGTTTTTT,CASSFRAEKLFF
TRBJ2-1,TRBV5-4,TRBD1,-,TGTGCCAGCAGCTTGGGAGGGGGACAGGGGGCGGTCAATGAGCAGTTCTTC,CASSLGGGQGAVNEQFF
TRBJ1-4,TRBV6-6,-,-,TGTGCCAGCACCCCCGGGACTTCGGAAAAACTGTTTTTT,CASTPGTSEKLFF
TRBJ1-3,TRBV7-8,TRBD1,-,TGTGCCAGCAGCTCCGGGACAGGGATTGGAAACACCATATATTTT,CASSSGTGIGNTIYF
TRBJ1-2,TRBV7-3,TRBD1,-,TGTGCCAGCAGCTCGGGGACAGAGGGTGTCTCCCCAGGCTACACCTTC,CASSSGTEGVSPGYTF
TRBJ2-7,TRBV27,-,-,TGTGCCAGCAGTTTTGGCAGGGCGTCCGAGCAGTACTTC,CASSFGRASEQYF
TRBJ2-5,TRBV25-1,TRBD2,-,TGTGCCAGCAGTGGGCTTCGGGAGGAGGGGGAGACCCAGTACTTC,CASSGLREEGETQYF
TRBJ1-6,TRBV12-3/TRBV12-4,-,-,TGTGCCAGCAGTTTAGCGAATTCACCCCTCCACTTT,CASSLANSPLHF
TRBJ2-3,TRBV10-2,TRBD1,once,TGCGCCAGCAGGCAGGGGGCATACACAGATACGCAGTATTTT,CASRQGAYTDTQYF
TRBJ2-1,TRBV4-1,-,-,TGCGCCAGCAGCCAAGATGGTATGGCGTTTGGGCAGTTCTTC,CASSQDGMAFGQFF
TRBJ2-1,TRBV5-1,-,once,TGCGCCAGCAGTCCCAGTCGGACAGCTACCTACAATGAGCAGTTCTTC,CASSPSRTATYNEQFF
TRBJ2-2,TRBV6-5,TRBD2,-,TGTGCCATGCGGGAGGAGAACACCGGGGAGCTGTTTTTT,CAMREENTGELFF
TRBJ2-7,TRBV20-1,TRBD1,-,TGCAGTGCTAGTCAGGACAGGGATAAAACCTACGAGCAGTACTTC,CSASQDRDKTYEQYF
TRBJ2-7,TRBV12-1,-,-,TGTGCCAGCACCCTCGGCCCCCCCTTCGGCTCCTACGAGCAGTACTTC,CASTLGPPFGSYEQYF
TRBJ2-7,TRBV18,-,-,TGTGCCAGCTCATCCTACAGGGATCGTGGGCAGTACTTC,CASSSYRDRGQYF
TRBJ1-1,TRBV19,-,-,TGTGCCAGTAGTATAGCTCGACAGGTCCTCACTGAAGCTTTCTTT,CASSIARQVLTEAFF
TRBJ1-2,TRBV19,-,-,TGTGCCAGTTACGAGGGGAATCGGAGAGGCTACACCTTC,CASYEGNRRGYTF
TRBJ2-1,TRBV6-5,TRBD1,-,TGTGCCAGCAGTTACGGCAGGGGGCCCAATGAGCAGTTCTTC,CASSYGRGPNEQFF
TRBJ2-5,TRBV12-5,TRBD1,-,TGTGCTAGTGGCCAGGACAGGGAAGAGACCCAGTACTTC,CASGQDREETQYF
TRBJ2-1,TRBV11-2,TRBD2,-,TGTGCCAGCAGCTTAAGGGCCGGGACTAGCGACCACAATGAGCAGTTCTTC,CASSLRAGTSDHNEQFF
TRBJ1-5,TRBV28,-,-,TGTGCCAGCAGCACCAGGGAGCCCCAGCATTTT,CASSTREPQHF
TRBJ2-2,TRBV7-7,-,-,TGTGCTAGCAGTTCGAACCCGGCTGCCGGGGAGCTGTTTTTT,CASSSNPAAGELFF
TRBJ2-2,TRBV15,-,-,TGTGCCACCAGCAGAGAGTCCCAACTACTTCGCACCGGGGAGCTGTTTTTT,CATSRESQLLRTGELFF
TRBJ1-1,TRBV7-9,-,once,TGTGCCAGCAGCCTCGCTGTGGGCACTGAAGCTTTCTTT,CASSLAVGTEAFF
TRBJ2-7,TRBV10-3,-,-,TGTGCCATCAGTGGAATCGGGGCGGACGAGCAGTACTTC,CAISGIGADEQYF
TRBJ2-7,TRBV7-2,TRBD2,-,TGTGCCAGCAGGAGCGGGAGGCGGGGGTGGCACGAGCAGTACTTC,CASRSGRRGWHEQYF
TRBJ2-1,TRBV12-3/TRBV12-4,-,-,TGTGCCAGCAGTTTATTAGATGAGCAGTTCTTC,CASSLLDEQFF
TRBJ2-7,TRBV7-9,-,-,TGTGCCAGCAGCTCAGCCTACGAGCAGTACTTC,CASSSAYEQYF
TRBJ1-3,TRBV6-1,-,-,TGTGCCAGCAGTGAAGCGGCATTCTCTGGAAACACCATATATTTT,CASSEAAFSGNTIYF
TRBJ2-7,TRBV5-5,TRBD1,-,TGTGCCAGCAGCCTGCGAGATTTTGGGGGACAGACCTACGAGCAGTACTTC,CASSLRDFGGQTYEQYF
TRBJ1-6,TRBV6-6,-,-,TGTGCCAGCAGTCAATCCGGGACCGACGCTAAATTTTATAATTCACCCCTCCACTTT,CASSQSGTDAKFYNSPLHF
TRBJ2-1,TRBV7-2,-,-,TGTGCCAGCAGCCGCCATCGGAATGAGCAGTTCTTC,CASSRHRNEQFF
TRBJ1-2,TRBV7-3,TRBD1,-,TGTGCCAGCAGCCAAGGGGGCAGGGGACGAGCTAACTATGGCTACACCTTC,CASSQGGRGRANYGYTF